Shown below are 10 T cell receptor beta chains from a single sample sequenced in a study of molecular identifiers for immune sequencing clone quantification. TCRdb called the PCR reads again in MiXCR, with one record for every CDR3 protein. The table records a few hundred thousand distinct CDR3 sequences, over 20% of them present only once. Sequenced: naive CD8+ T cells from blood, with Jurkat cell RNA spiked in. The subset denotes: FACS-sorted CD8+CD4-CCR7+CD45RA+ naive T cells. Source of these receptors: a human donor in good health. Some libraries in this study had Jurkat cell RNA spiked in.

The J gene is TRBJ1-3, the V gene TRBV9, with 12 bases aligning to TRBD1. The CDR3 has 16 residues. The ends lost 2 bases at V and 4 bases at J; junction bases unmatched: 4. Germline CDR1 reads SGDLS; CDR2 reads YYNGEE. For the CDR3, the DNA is TGTGCCAGCAGCGTTATCGGGACAGGGGGCGGAAACACCATATATTTT. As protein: CASSVIGTGGGNTIYF.

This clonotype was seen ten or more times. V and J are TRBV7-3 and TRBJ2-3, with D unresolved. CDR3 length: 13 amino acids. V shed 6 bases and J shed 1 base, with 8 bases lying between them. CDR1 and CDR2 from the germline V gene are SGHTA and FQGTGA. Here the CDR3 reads CASSQTGTDTQYF. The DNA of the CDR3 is TGTGCCAGCAGTCAAACCGGCACAGATACGCAGTATTTT.

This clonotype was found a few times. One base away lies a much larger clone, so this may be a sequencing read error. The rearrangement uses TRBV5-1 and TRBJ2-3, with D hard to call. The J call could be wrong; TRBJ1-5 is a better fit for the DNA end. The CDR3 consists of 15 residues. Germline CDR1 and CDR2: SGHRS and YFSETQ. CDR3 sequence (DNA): TGCGCCAGCAGCTCCCTTGCACCCGGCACAGATACGCAGCATTTT. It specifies CASSSLAPGTDTQHF.

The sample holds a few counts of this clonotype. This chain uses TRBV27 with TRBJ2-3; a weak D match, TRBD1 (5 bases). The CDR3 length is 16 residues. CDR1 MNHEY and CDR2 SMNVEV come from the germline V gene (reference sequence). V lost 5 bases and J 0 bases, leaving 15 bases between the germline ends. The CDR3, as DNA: TGTGCCAGCAGTCACCTGCTGACAGTCAGCACAGATACGCAGTATTTT. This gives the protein CASSHLLTVSTDTQYF.

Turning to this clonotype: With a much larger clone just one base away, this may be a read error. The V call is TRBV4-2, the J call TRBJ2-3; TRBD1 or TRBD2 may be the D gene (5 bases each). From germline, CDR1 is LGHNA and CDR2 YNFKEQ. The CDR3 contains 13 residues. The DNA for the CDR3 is TGTGCCAGCAGCCAAGATCAGGGAGATGCGCAGTATTTT. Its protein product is CASSQDQGDAQYF.

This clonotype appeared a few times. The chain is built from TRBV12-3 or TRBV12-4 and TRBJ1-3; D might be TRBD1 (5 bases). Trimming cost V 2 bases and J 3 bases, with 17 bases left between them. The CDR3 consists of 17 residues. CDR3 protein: CASSLRGGTDVGNTIYF. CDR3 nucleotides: TGTGCCAGCAGTTTACGTGGTGGGACGGACGTTGGAAACACCATATATTTT.

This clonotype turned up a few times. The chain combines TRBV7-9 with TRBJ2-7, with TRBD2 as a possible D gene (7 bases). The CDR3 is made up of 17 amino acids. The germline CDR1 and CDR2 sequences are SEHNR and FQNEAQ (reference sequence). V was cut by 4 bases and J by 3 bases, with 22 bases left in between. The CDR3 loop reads CASSSLGGDSPLYEQYF. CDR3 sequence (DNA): TGTGCCAGCAGCTCCCTAGGGGGGGACTCGCCCCTCTACGAGCAGTACTTC.

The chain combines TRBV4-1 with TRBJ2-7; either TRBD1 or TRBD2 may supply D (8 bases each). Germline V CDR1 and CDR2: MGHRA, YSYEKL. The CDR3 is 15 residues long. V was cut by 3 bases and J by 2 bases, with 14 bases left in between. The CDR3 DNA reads TGCGCCAGCAGCCACGGACAGGGACTAGCCTACGAGCAGTACTTC. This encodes CASSHGQGLAYEQYF.

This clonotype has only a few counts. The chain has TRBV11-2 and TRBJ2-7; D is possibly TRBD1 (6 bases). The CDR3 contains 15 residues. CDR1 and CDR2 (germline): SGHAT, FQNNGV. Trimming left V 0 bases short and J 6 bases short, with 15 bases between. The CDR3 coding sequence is TGTGCCAGCAGCTTAGATATGGGGGCAGTAGGCGAGCAGTACTTC. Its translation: CASSLDMGAVGEQYF.

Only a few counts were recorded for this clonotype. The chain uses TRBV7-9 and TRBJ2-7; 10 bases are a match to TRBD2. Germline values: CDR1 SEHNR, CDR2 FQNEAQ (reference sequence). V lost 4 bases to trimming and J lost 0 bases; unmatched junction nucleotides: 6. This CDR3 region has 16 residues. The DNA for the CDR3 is TGTGCCAGCAGCTCCGGACTAGCGGTATTCTCCTACGAGCAGTACTTC. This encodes CASSSGLAVFSYEQYF.